These 23 T cell receptor beta chains were all obtained from the same sample, sequenced in a study of cytomegalovirus exposure and HLA in healthy donors. With 60 Vbeta and 13 Jbeta primers, the PCR was carried out. Profiled with immunoSEQ multiplex PCR; TCRdb holds only in-frame clones, not every one. This specimen shows roughly 60,000 clones; the ten leading clones hold 3.6%. Sequencing used PBMCs. The receptors derive from a young woman in good health and CMV-seronegative.

J is TRBJ1-1 and V is TRBV30; D remains unclear. V lost 0 bases to trimming and J lost 0 bases, with 5 bases between them. The CDR3 loop spans 13 amino acids. Germline CDR1 GTSNPN, CDR2 SVGIG (reference sequence). The CDR3 sequence is CAWSVRVNTEAFF. DNA for the CDR3: TGTGCCTGGAGTGTACGAGTGAACACTGAAGCTTTCTTT.

The chain recombines TRBV6-5 with TRBJ1-5; D possibly corresponds to TRBD1 (6 bases). This CDR3 spans 14 amino acids. Trimming left V 9 bases short and J 4 bases short, with 16 bases between. Germline assignment: CDR1 MNHEY and CDR2 SVGAGI. The chain's CDR3 is CASASLGGNQPQHF. CDR3 bases: TGTGCCAGTGCCTCTTTAGGGGGAAATCAGCCCCAGCATTTT.

The CDR3 nucleotides are TGTGCCAGCAGTTCCGAAGGGGGCTACGAGCAGTACTTC. Translating it yields CASSSEGGYEQYF. The chain recombines TRBV28 with TRBJ2-7; TRBD1 might be the D (6 bases). Germline V lookup: CDR1 MDHEN, CDR2 SYDVKM. CDR3 length equals 13 residues. V lost 4 bases, J lost 3 bases, and 10 bases lay in between.

The chain joins TRBV7-9 to TRBJ1-1, with D unclear. Germline V lookup: CDR1 SEHNR, CDR2 FQNEAQ (reference sequence). V was clipped by 3 bases and J by 1 base, with 15 bases between them. The CDR3 spans 16 residues. DNA of the CDR3: TGTGCCAGCAGCTTGGCCCGACGGGGTTGGAACACTGAAGCTTTCTTT. This sequence encodes CASSLARRGWNTEAFF.

This chain joins TRBV18 and TRBJ2-5, with D unresolved. Germline V lookup: CDR1 KGHSH, CDR2 LQKENI. The CDR3 spans 12 residues. Trimming left V 0 bases short and J 5 bases short, with 4 bases between. The CDR3 nucleotides are TGTGCCAGCTCACCACCCTTTGAGACCCAGTACTTC. Translated: CASSPPFETQYF.

V usage is TRBV25-1 and J usage is TRBJ2-3; D is uncertain. V shed 7 bases and J shed 2 bases, with 16 bases lying between them. This CDR3 has 15 amino acids. Germline CDR1 is MGHDK and CDR2 is SYGVNS. In DNA, the CDR3 is TGTGCCAGCACCAGATCTCAGGCCTACACAGATACGCAGTATTTT. Its protein is CASTRSQAYTDTQYF.

The CDR3 is CASSVGAGGTYNEQFF. CDR3 sequence (DNA): TGTGCCAGCAGCGTAGGGGCGGGGGGGACCTACAATGAGCAGTTCTTC. This chain joins TRBV9 and TRBJ2-1, with 9 nucleotides matching TRBD2. This CDR3 spans 16 amino acids. Germline loops: CDR1 SGDLS, CDR2 YYNGEE. The junction had 3 bases not matched to a gene; V was cut back by 0 bases and J by 2 bases.

The chain uses TRBV5-1 and TRBJ2-3, with 7 bases that match TRBD1. Looked up from germline, CDR1 is SGHRS and CDR2 is YFSETQ. Trimming at V came to 3 bases and at J to 0 bases, leaving 4 bases not matched to a gene. The CDR3 spans 15 residues. CDR3: CASSSDRASTDTQYF. For the CDR3, the DNA is TGCGCCAGCAGCTCCGACAGGGCTAGCACAGATACGCAGTATTTT. Together with reference TRBV5-1 and TRBJ2-3, the CDR3 gives the full variable domain: KAGVTQTPRYLIKTRGQQVTLSCSPISGHRSVSWYQQTPGQGLQFLFEYFSETQRNKGNFPGRFSGRQFSNSRSEMNVSTLELGDSALYLCASSSDRASTDTQYFGPGTRLTVL.

The gene calls are TRBV6-1 and TRBJ2-7; 7 bases agree with TRBD2. The CDR3 contains 14 residues. The germline gives CDR1 MNHNS, CDR2 SASEGT. The trim removed 4 bases at V and 10 bases at J, leaving 13 bases unmatched. CDR3 amino acids: CASSVPRLAWAQYF. The CDR3, as DNA: TGTGCCAGCAGTGTCCCTCGACTAGCATGGGCCCAGTACTTC.

The genes are TRBV2 and TRBJ2-1; 10 nucleotides match TRBD2. CDR3 length: 14 residues. Germline V gene sequence: CDR1 SNHLY, CDR2 FYNNEI. Trimming cost V 7 bases and J 7 bases; bases outside gene matches: 7. CDR3 nucleotide sequence: TGTGCCAGCACTAGCGGGAGTTTAGGTAATGAGCAGTTCTTC. Its translation is CASTSGSLGNEQFF.

The V call is TRBV4-2, the J call TRBJ2-1; TRBD2 matches 8 bases. Germline-derived CDR1 and CDR2 are LGHNA and YNFKEQ. Trimming cost V 4 bases and J 9 bases; bases outside gene matches: 11. This CDR3 spans 15 amino acids. CDR3 amino acids: CASSRTPSGGVEQFF. The CDR3 DNA reads as TGTGCCAGCAGCCGAACCCCTTCCGGGGGGGTTGAGCAGTTCTTC.

This rearrangement joins TRBV6-6 to TRBJ1-1; a weak D match, TRBD1 (6 bases). The CDR3 runs 14 residues. The germline V and J ends were trimmed by 6 bases and 1 base, with 12 bases remaining between them. Germline assignment: CDR1 MNHNY and CDR2 SVGAGI (reference sequence). The CDR3 here is CASRLSQGNTEAFF. The CDR3 DNA is TGTGCCAGCAGACTGTCACAGGGGAACACTGAAGCTTTCTTT.

The chain joins TRBV5-1 to TRBJ1-4; D remains unclear. CDR1 and CDR2 (germline): SGHRS, YFSETQ. V was pared by 5 bases and J by 0 bases, with 17 bases between. There are 17 residues in the CDR3. The CDR3 here is CASSPRPRGSTNEKLFF. The DNA for the CDR3 is TGCGCCAGCAGTCCTCGCCCGAGAGGCTCAACTAATGAAAAACTGTTTTTT.

This chain links TRBV19 with TRBJ2-7; 8 bases line up with TRBD1. CDR1 and CDR2 from the germline V gene are LNHDA and SQIVND (reference sequence). The V gene end was trimmed by 3 bases and the J gene end by 2 bases; junction bases not matched to a gene: 9. The length of the CDR3 is 16 residues. The DNA of the CDR3 is TGTGCCAGTAGTATGCTCCAGGGGGCCTACCCCTACGAGCAGTACTTC. This translates into CASSMLQGAYPYEQYF.

The CDR3 loop is CASSPDRGTEAFF. DNA of the CDR3: TGTGCCAGCTCACCAGACAGGGGCACTGAAGCTTTCTTT. The chain has TRBV18 and TRBJ1-1; 8 bases line up with TRBD1. The J segment lost 4 bases and the V segment lost 2 bases, leaving 0 bases of the junction unmatched. The germline V gene has CDR1 KGHSH and CDR2 LQKENI. This CDR3 is built from 13 residues.

The chain has TRBV19 and TRBJ1-5; TRBD1 agrees at 8 bases. V shed 4 bases and J 5 bases; nucleotides not matched to a gene: 4. The germline CDR1 and CDR2 sequences are LNHDA and SQIVND (reference sequence). The CDR3 covers 14 residues. The DNA for the CDR3 is TGTGCCAGTAGTACTTCGACAGGGGATCAGCCCCAGCATTTT. This gives the protein CASSTSTGDQPQHF.

The rearrangement links TRBV28 to TRBJ1-1; D is undetermined. Germline V gene data show CDR1 as MDHEN and CDR2 as SYDVKM. The CDR3 runs 14 residues. V was trimmed by 2 bases and J by 2 bases, leaving 9 bases between them. In DNA form, the CDR3 reads TGTGCCAGCAGTTTACTAATGAGTAACACTGAAGCTTTCTTT. Its protein product is CASSLLMSNTEAFF.

The rearrangement joins TRBV13 to TRBJ1-2, with D possibly TRBD1 on 5 matching bases. The CDR3 length is 14 residues. The ends were cut back, 5 bases at V and 4 bases at J, with 14 bases in the middle. Germline V gene lookup returns CDR1 PRHDT and CDR2 FYEKMQ (reference sequence). This chain's CDR3 is CASSRRGEVYGYTF. The CDR3 nucleotides read TGTGCCAGCAGCCGACGGGGGGAGGTCTATGGCTACACCTTC.

In nucleotides, the CDR3 is TGTGCCAGCAGTTCGGACAGGGGAAGCAATCAGCCCCAGCATTTT. The encoded protein is CASSSDRGSNQPQHF. The chain couples TRBV2 to TRBJ1-5; 9 nucleotides line up with TRBD1. Trimming took 5 bases from V and 1 from J; bases not matched to a gene: 3. Germline-derived CDR1 and CDR2 are SNHLY and FYNNEI. This CDR3 is 15 amino acids long. The variable domain in full, completed from reference TRBV2 and TRBJ1-5, reads EPEVTQTPSHQVTQMGQEVILRCVPISNHLYFYWYRQILGQKVEFLVSFYNNEISEKSEIFDDQFSVERPDGSNFTLKIRSTKLEDSAMYFCASSSDRGSNQPQHFGDGTRLSIL.

The chain employs TRBV19 and TRBJ1-5; TRBD1 agrees at 9 bases. The germline V gene encodes CDR1 LNHDA and CDR2 SQIVND (reference sequence). Trimming removed 9 bases from V and 6 bases from J; junction bases left unmatched: 6. CDR3 length: 13 residues. DNA for the CDR3: TGTGCCAGCGGGACAGGGCGCGGTCAGCCCCAGCATTTT. Protein sequence: CASGTGRGQPQHF. The whole variable domain, remainder taken from reference TRBV19 and TRBJ1-5, is DGGITQSPKYLFRKEGQNVTLSCEQNLNHDAMYWYRQDPGQGLRLIYYSQIVNDFQKGDIAEGYSVSREKKESFPLTVTSAQKNPTAFYLCASGTGRGQPQHFGDGTRLSIL.

This chain connects TRBV28 to TRBJ2-5, with D uncertain. The V gene's germline CDR1 is MDHEN and CDR2 SYDVKM. The CDR3 has 12 residues. V lost 3 bases, J lost 4 bases, and 6 bases lay in between. The CDR3 loop is CASSFYRETQYF. The CDR3 DNA sequence: TGTGCCAGCAGTTTCTATCGAGAGACCCAGTACTTC.

This sequence joins TRBV18 and TRBJ1-5, with D uncertain. The germline V gene has CDR1 KGHSH and CDR2 LQKENI. This CDR3 contains 13 residues. V lost 4 bases to trimming and J lost 0 bases, with 4 bases between them. CDR3 in amino acids: CASSLNSNQPQHF. The CDR3 bases are TGTGCCAGCTCACTCAATAGCAATCAGCCCCAGCATTTT. Complete variable domain (other parts from reference TRBV18 and TRBJ1-5): NAGVMQNPRHLVRRRGQEARLRCSPMKGHSHVYWYRQLPEEGLKFMVYLQKENIIDESGMPKERFSAEFPKEGPSILRIQQVVRGDSAAYFCASSLNSNQPQHFGDGTRLSIL.

This rearrangement joins TRBV9 to TRBJ1-2; D is unresolved. The germline V and J ends were trimmed by 4 bases and 8 bases, with 18 bases remaining between them. Germline CDR1 and CDR2: SGDLS and YYNGEE. CDR3 length: 14 residues. The CDR3 DNA follows: TGTGCCAGCAGCCTCGAGTGGCAGGCATACGGCTACACCTTC. Its protein product is CASSLEWQAYGYTF.